The 25 T cell receptor beta chains presented below share a single source sample, sequenced in a study of cytomegalovirus exposure and HLA in healthy donors. In the PCR, 60 Vbeta and 13 Jbeta primers were used. The table came from immunoSEQ multiplex PCR; TCRdb's copy has only in-frame clones and leaves some out. Of around 150,000 clones listed, 80% are singletons. Sequencing was performed on PBMCs. Every receptor here comes from a woman aged 50 to 65 in good health and CMV-seronegative.

This clone was seen more than once but under ten times. The CDR3 loop reads CASSFYRTNYGYTF. CDR3 nucleotide sequence: TGTGCCAGCAGCTTTTACAGAACTAACTATGGCTACACCTTC. This chain links TRBV11-2 with TRBJ1-2, with unresolved D. Looked up from germline, CDR1 is SGHAT and CDR2 is FQNNGV. The CDR3 runs 14 residues. The germline V and J ends were trimmed by 3 bases and 0 bases, with 8 bases remaining between them.

V usage is TRBV29-1 and J usage is TRBJ2-1; 7 bases agree with TRBD2. J was trimmed by 2 bases and V by 0 bases; bases with no gene match: 16. The CDR3 totals 19 residues. Germline values: CDR1 SQVTM, CDR2 ANQGSEA. The CDR3, as DNA: TGCAGCGTTGAAGATCGGAGCGGGATGCATCTCATGGCCTACAATGAGCAGTTCTTC. Translating it yields CSVEDRSGMHLMAYNEQFF.

This clone turned up a few times. The chain joins TRBV2 to TRBJ1-1; D gene uncertain. V dropped 5 bases and J dropped 1 base, with 8 bases sitting between them. The CDR3 has 13 residues. Per the germline V gene, CDR1 is SNHLY and CDR2 is FYNNEI. In DNA, the CDR3 is TGTGCCAGCAGTTTTTCAGAGAACACTGAAGCTTTCTTT. Protein: CASSFSENTEAFF. Full variable domain (rest looked up from reference TRBV2 and TRBJ1-1): EPEVTQTPSHQVTQMGQEVILRCVPISNHLYFYWYRQILGQKVEFLVSFYNNEISEKSEIFDDQFSVERPDGSNFTLKIRSTKLEDSAMYFCASSFSENTEAFFGQGTRLTVV.

J is TRBJ2-7 and V is TRBV7-7; 8 nucleotides align to TRBD1. Germline assignment: CDR1 SSHAT and CDR2 FNYEAQ (reference sequence). This CDR3 has 15 amino acids. V trimming: 5 bases; J trimming: 1 base; junction bases outside the gene matches: 7. The CDR3 DNA is TGTGCCAGCAGCGTACGGACAGGGCCTTCCTACGAGCAGTACTTC. Translation gives CASSVRTGPSYEQYF. Together with reference TRBV7-7 and TRBJ2-7, the CDR3 gives the full variable domain: GAGVSQSPRYKVTKRGQDVTLRCDPISSHATLYWYQQALGQGPEFLTYFNYEAQPDKSGLPSDRFSAERPEGSISTLTIQRTEQRDSAMYRCASSVRTGPSYEQYFGPGTRLTVT.

The chain recombines TRBV27 with TRBJ2-7; D is undetermined. Germline V lookup: CDR1 MNHEY, CDR2 SMNVEV (reference sequence). There are 14 residues in the CDR3. Trimming took off 2 bases at V and 4 bases at J, with 12 bases between the two ends. CDR3 residues: CASSLGRNNYEQYF. DNA for the CDR3: TGTGCCAGCAGTTTAGGCAGGAATAATTACGAGCAGTACTTC.

The chain joins TRBV10-1 to TRBJ1-1; no firm D call. The CDR3 totals 16 residues. CDR1 and CDR2 (germline): WNHNN, SYGVQD (reference sequence). Trimming shortened V by 9 bases and J by 3 bases, and 23 bases separated the two germline ends. The CDR3 DNA reads as TGCGCCAGTTCTCCCGTGGCAGGAAACCAGGACACTGAAGCTTTCTTT. It specifies CASSPVAGNQDTEAFF.

The rearrangement joins TRBV7-2 to TRBJ2-1, with TRBD2 matching over 7 bases. There are 15 residues in the CDR3. Trimming removed 1 base from V and 5 bases from J; junction bases left unmatched: 5. Germline V gives CDR1 SGHTA, CDR2 FQGNSA. The CDR3 spells CASSLEWTSHNEQFF. The DNA for the CDR3 is TGTGCCAGCAGCTTAGAGTGGACTAGTCACAATGAGCAGTTCTTC.

The chain recombines TRBV5-8 with TRBJ1-4; a possible D gene is TRBD1 (5 bases). The germline gives CDR1 SGHTS, CDR2 YDEGEE. Trimming shortened V by 5 bases and J by 7 bases, and 15 bases separated the two germline ends. There are 14 residues in the CDR3. Here the CDR3 reads CASSPRAAVEKLFF. The CDR3 DNA follows: TGTGCCAGCAGTCCCAGGGCCGCAGTTGAAAAACTGTTTTTT. The whole variable domain, remainder taken from reference TRBV5-8 and TRBJ1-4, is EAGVTQSPTHLIKTRGQQATLRCSPISGHTSVYWYQQALGLGLQFLLWYDEGEERNRGNFPPRFSGRQFPNYSSELNVNALELEDSALYLCASSPRAAVEKLFFGSGTQLSVL.

J is TRBJ2-7 and V is TRBV18; 9 bases map to TRBD2. The CDR3 totals 18 residues. Germline V lookup: CDR1 KGHSH, CDR2 LQKENI. Trimming took 2 bases from V and 2 from J; bases not matched to a gene: 13. The CDR3 nucleotides read TGTGCCAGCTCACCAGCGGCTAGCGGGGACTCAGGGGCCTACGAGCAGTACTTC. Protein product: CASSPAASGDSGAYEQYF.

This chain connects TRBV4-2 to TRBJ2-1; 10 positions agree with TRBD2. J was trimmed by 10 bases and V by 1 base; bases with no gene match: 10. This CDR3 region has 16 residues. The germline gives CDR1 LGHNA, CDR2 YNFKEQ. For the CDR3, the DNA is TGTGCCAGCAGCCAAGGTGGGCTAGCGGGAGTAGAAGAGCAGTTCTTC. It encodes CASSQGGLAGVEEQFF.

This chain joins TRBV27 and TRBJ2-2; possibly TRBD2 for D (5 bases). The CDR3 is 14 amino acids. Germline V gene lookup returns CDR1 MNHEY and CDR2 SMNVEV (reference sequence). V gave up 5 bases and J gave up 4 bases, with 11 bases separating them. The CDR3 DNA is TGTGCCAGCAGTGAGGGAAGGACCACCGGGGAGCTGTTTTTT. Translated: CASSEGRTTGELFF.

This rearrangement joins TRBV19 to TRBJ2-2; tentatively, D is TRBD2 (6 bases). This CDR3 comprises 13 residues. CDR1 and CDR2 (germline): LNHDA, SQIVND (reference sequence). V was shortened by 1 base and J by 12 bases, with 12 bases between the two germline ends. The CDR3 nucleotides read TGTGCCAGTAGTATAGGCGGGAAAGGACAGCTGTTTTTT. This sequence encodes CASSIGGKGQLFF.

The V call is TRBV5-4, the J call TRBJ2-3; tentative D call: TRBD1 (6 bases). V was shortened by 3 bases and J by 5 bases, with 10 bases between the two germline ends. Germline assignment: CDR1 SGHNT and CDR2 YYREEE (reference sequence). The CDR3 consists of 13 residues. CDR3 coding DNA: TGTGCCAGCAGCTCGGGACAAGGAGATACGCAGTATTTT. Amino acids: CASSSGQGDTQYF.

The V call is TRBV28, the J call TRBJ1-5; 7 positions agree with TRBD1. The junction had 9 bases not matched to a gene; V was cut back by 7 bases and J by 3 bases. Germline V CDR1 and CDR2: MDHEN, SYDVKM. This CDR3 has 15 residues. The CDR3 DNA reads TGTGCCAGCACAATAGGGACAGCGATCAATCAGCCCCAGCATTTT. The encoded protein is CASTIGTAINQPQHF.

This chain links TRBV5-1 with TRBJ1-3, with D tentatively TRBD1 (5 bases). The CDR3 is made up of 14 amino acids. Trimming took off 0 bases at V and 4 bases at J, with 8 bases between the two ends. Germline CDR1 is SGHRS and CDR2 is YFSETQ. DNA for the CDR3: TGCGCCAGCAGCTTGGCAGGGTCCGGAAACACCATATATTTT. It is translated as CASSLAGSGNTIYF.

The DNA of the CDR3 is TGTGCCAGCAGTAAAGGGGCAGGGGCCACTGAAGCTTTCTTT. Protein product: CASSKGAGATEAFF. The chain combines TRBV27 with TRBJ1-1, with a possible D match to TRBD1 (6 bases). The germline gives CDR1 MNHEY, CDR2 SMNVEV (reference sequence). The CDR3 totals 14 residues. Trimming took 5 bases from V and 4 from J, leaving 14 bases between them.

The CDR3 DNA reads as TGCGCCAGCAGCCCGGGACAGACCTACGAGCAGTACTTC. Its protein is CASSPGQTYEQYF. The rearrangement joins TRBV5-1 to TRBJ2-7; 7 bases align to TRBD1. Losses at the gene ends were 4 bases for V and 2 bases for J; bases not matched to a gene: 3. Germline values: CDR1 SGHRS, CDR2 YFSETQ. The CDR3 spans 13 residues. The full variable domain, completed using reference TRBV5-1 and TRBJ2-7, is KAGVTQTPRYLIKTRGQQVTLSCSPISGHRSVSWYQQTPGQGLQFLFEYFSETQRNKGNFPGRFSGRQFSNSRSEMNVSTLELGDSALYLCASSPGQTYEQYFGPGTRLTVT.

This chain joins TRBV11-2 and TRBJ1-2; D perhaps matches TRBD1 (5 bases). Germline V CDR1 and CDR2: SGHAT, FQNNGV. The CDR3 runs to 14 residues. The V end lost 4 bases, the J end lost 6 bases, and 15 bases lay between the germline ends. The CDR3: CASSSRGGDNGYTF. The CDR3 DNA follows: TGTGCCAGCAGCTCCCGCGGGGGTGATAATGGCTACACCTTC. Variable domain in full (rest from reference TRBV11-2 and TRBJ1-2): EAGVAQSPRYKIIEKRQSVAFWCNPISGHATLYWYQQILGQGPKLLIQFQNNGVVDDSQLPKDRFSAERLKGVDSTLKIQPAKLEDSAVYLCASSSRGGDNGYTFGSGTRLTVV.

The J gene is TRBJ1-4, the V gene TRBV5-6, with no clear D. This CDR3 spans 15 amino acids. In germline, CDR1 is SGHDT, CDR2 YYEEEE. V lost 0 bases and J lost 8, with 14 bases in between. The CDR3 here is CASSLENYSPEKLFF. The CDR3 DNA reads TGTGCCAGCAGCTTGGAGAATTACAGCCCCGAAAAACTGTTTTTT.

The CDR3 is CASSESKASGNTIYF. CDR3 sequence (DNA): TGTGCCAGCAGTGAATCTAAAGCCTCTGGAAACACCATATATTTT. This chain links TRBV2 with TRBJ1-3, with no clear D. Trimming pared 2 bases from V and 0 bases from J, leaving 8 bases between. The germline gives CDR1 SNHLY, CDR2 FYNNEI. This CDR3 has 15 residues.

The chain links TRBV2 to TRBJ2-1; D perhaps matches TRBD1 (6 bases). Trimming stripped 5 bases from V and 15 bases from J, with 17 bases between. CDR3 length: 12 residues. Germline CDR1 SNHLY, CDR2 FYNNEI. DNA of the CDR3: TGTGCCAGCAGTATACAGGGTGGTCACTGGTTCTTC. Its protein product is CASSIQGGHWFF.

V and J are TRBV7-2 and TRBJ1-2; TRBD1 is a possible D gene (6 bases). Trimming pared 5 bases from V and 4 bases from J, leaving 14 bases between. CDR1 and CDR2 from the germline V gene are SGHTA and FQGNSA. CDR3 size: 14 residues. This CDR3 is CASSPHQGRYGYTF. DNA of the CDR3: TGTGCCAGCAGCCCGCACCAGGGGCGCTATGGCTACACCTTC.

In the case of this clone: The sample has other DNA sequences that encode this CDR3 too. The V and J genes are TRBV10-3 and TRBJ1-2; a possible D gene is TRBD1 (5 bases). The CDR3 sequence is 17 residues long. The V and J ends lost 0 bases and 3 bases respectively, with 17 bases between them. CDR1 and CDR2 from the germline V gene are ENHRY and SYGVKD. CDR3 sequence (DNA): TGTGCCATCAGTGAGTCTCGGGGGGGAGTATTCGACTATGGCTACACCTTC. Protein sequence: CAISESRGGVFDYGYTF.

The J gene is TRBJ1-2, the V gene TRBV7-8; 7 positions agree with TRBD1. V shed 3 bases, J shed 2 bases, and the junction held 3 bases outside the gene matches. Germline V gene lookup returns CDR1 SGHVS and CDR2 FQNEAQ. The CDR3 loop spans 14 amino acids. The CDR3 DNA reads as TGTGCCAGCAGCTTGGGGACAGCCAACTATGGCTACACCTTC. It codes for CASSLGTANYGYTF.

The chain employs TRBV2 and TRBJ2-7, with 7 bases fitting TRBD1. Looked up from germline, CDR1 is SNHLY and CDR2 is FYNNEI. This CDR3 has 11 amino acids. Trimming cost V 10 bases and J 3 bases; bases outside gene matches: 3. The CDR3 reads CATRTGYEQYF. For the CDR3, the DNA is TGTGCCACCAGGACAGGCTACGAGCAGTACTTC.